This T cell receptor (beta chain) originates from a study of tumor and adjacent non-tumor tissue in lung cancer. The CDR3 length is 15 residues. CDR1 is MDHEN and CDR2 is SYDVKM in the germline V gene. A modified ARM-PCR protocol with three rounds of nested PCR amplified TCRbeta. In TCRdb, the multiplex PCR reads were re-called with MiXCR into one record per CDR3 protein. This repertoire shows approximately 82,000 distinct CDR3 sequences, approximately 82% found once; its top ten account for roughly 37%. No cell sorting was done before RNA was extracted from the tissue. The normal lung tissue was taken more than 3 cm from the tumor edge. The study, taken as a whole, reports: Compared with tumor, normal lung showed significantly lower TCR diversity. Top 100 clones took a larger repertoire share in normal lung.

Concerning this clonotype: Its antigen is not known. The junction shows a germline mismatch at one end, possibly a read error.

The material sequenced was distant non-tumor lung tissue. This TCR was recovered from a man between 65 and 80 years old with non-small cell lung cancer. This chain uses TRBV28 with TRBJ1-1, with D perhaps TRBD1 (5 bases). CDR3 DNA sequence: TGTGTCAGCAGCGGGAAGGGGATTGGTACCACTGAAGCTCTGTTT. Translated, it gives CVSSGKGIGTTEALF.